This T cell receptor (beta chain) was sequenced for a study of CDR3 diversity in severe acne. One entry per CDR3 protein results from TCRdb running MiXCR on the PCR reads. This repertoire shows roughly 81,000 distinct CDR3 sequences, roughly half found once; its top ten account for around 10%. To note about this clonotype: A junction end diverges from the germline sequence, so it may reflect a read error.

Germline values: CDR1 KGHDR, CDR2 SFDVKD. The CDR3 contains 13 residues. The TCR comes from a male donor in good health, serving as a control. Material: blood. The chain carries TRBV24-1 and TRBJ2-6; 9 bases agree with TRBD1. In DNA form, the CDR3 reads TGTGCTACCAGTGATGGGGGGACAGGGCTTGCAGCTTTC. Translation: CATSDGGTGLAAF.